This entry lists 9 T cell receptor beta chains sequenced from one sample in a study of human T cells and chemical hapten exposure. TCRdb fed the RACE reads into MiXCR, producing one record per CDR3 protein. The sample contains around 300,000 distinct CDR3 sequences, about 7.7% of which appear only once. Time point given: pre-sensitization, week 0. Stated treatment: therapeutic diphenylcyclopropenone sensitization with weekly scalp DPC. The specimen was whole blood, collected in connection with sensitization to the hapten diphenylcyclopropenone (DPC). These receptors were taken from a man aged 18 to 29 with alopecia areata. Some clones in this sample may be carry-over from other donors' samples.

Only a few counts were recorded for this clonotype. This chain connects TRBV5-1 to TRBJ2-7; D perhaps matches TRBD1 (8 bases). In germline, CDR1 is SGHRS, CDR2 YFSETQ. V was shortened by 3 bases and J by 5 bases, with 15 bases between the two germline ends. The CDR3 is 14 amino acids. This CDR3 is CASSYRQGRDEQYF. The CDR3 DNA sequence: TGCGCCAGCAGCTACCGACAGGGGAGGGACGAGCAGTACTTC.

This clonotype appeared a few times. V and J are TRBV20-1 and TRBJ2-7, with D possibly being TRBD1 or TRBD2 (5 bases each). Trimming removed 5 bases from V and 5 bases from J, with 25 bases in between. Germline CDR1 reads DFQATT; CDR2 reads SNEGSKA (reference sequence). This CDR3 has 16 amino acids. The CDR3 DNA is TGCAGTGCTCGAGGACCCAGGGCTAGCCTGAGGAACGAGCAGTACTTC. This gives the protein CSARGPRASLRNEQYF.

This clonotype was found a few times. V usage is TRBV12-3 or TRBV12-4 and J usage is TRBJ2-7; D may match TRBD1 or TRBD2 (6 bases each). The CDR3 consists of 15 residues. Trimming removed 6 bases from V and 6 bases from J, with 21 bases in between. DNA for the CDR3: TGTGCCAGCAGCCTCTCCGGGGGCGGGTTAGGCGAGCAGTACTTC. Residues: CASSLSGGGLGEQYF.

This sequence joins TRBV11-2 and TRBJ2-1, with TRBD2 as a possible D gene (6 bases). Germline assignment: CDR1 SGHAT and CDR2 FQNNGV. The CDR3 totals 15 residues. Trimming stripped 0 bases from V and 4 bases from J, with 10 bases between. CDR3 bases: TGTGCCAGCAGCTTAGACTCTAGCGTATACAATGAGCAGTTCTTC. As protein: CASSLDSSVYNEQFF.

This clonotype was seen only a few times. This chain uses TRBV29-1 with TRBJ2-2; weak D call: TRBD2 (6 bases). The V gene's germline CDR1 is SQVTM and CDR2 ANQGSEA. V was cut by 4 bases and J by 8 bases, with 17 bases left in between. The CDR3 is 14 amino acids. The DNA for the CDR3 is TGCAGCGTTGTGTTGGGCAGGGAGGTTGGGGAGCTGTTTTTT. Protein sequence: CSVVLGREVGELFF.

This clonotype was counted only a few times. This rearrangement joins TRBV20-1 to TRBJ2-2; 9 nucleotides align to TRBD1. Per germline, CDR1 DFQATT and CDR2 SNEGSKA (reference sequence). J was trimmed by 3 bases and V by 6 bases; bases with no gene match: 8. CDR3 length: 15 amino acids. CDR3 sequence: CSAKDRGDDTGELFF. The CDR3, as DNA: TGCAGTGCGAAGGACAGGGGAGATGACACCGGGGAGCTGTTTTTT.

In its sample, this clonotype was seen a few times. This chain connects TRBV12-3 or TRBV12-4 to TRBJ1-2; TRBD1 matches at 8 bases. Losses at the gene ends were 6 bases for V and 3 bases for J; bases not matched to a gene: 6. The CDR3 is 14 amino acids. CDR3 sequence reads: CASSGTGVHYGYTF. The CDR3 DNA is TGTGCCAGCAGCGGGACAGGAGTTCACTATGGCTACACCTTC.

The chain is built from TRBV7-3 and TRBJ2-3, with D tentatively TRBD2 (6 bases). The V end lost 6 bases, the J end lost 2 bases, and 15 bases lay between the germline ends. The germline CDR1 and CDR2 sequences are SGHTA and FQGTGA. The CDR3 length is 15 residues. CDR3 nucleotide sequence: TGTGCCAGCAGTCAAAGTGGGGGGTTCACAGATACGCAGTATTTT. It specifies CASSQSGGFTDTQYF.

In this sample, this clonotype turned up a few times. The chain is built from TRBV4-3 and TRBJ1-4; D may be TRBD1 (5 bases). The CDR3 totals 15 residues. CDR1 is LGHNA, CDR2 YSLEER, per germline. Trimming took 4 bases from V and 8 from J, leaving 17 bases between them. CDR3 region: CASSPERGVGEKLFF. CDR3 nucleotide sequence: TGCGCCAGCAGCCCCGAGAGAGGGGTGGGGGAAAAACTGTTTTTT.